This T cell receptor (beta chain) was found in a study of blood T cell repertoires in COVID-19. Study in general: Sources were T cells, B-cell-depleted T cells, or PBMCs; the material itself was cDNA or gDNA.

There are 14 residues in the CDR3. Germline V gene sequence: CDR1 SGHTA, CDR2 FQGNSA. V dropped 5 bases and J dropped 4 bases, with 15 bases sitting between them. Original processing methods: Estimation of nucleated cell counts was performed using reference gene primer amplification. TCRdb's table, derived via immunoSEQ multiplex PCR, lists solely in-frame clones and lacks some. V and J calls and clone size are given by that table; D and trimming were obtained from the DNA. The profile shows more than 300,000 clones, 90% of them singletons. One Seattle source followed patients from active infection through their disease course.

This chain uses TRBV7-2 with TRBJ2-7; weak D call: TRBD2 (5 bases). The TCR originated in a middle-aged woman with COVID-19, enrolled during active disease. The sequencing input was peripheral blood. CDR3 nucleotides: TGTGCCAGCAGCCGGTTCTTAGGCGGGTACGAGCAGTACTTC. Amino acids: CASSRFLGGYEQYF.